This T cell receptor (beta chain) was sequenced for a study of shared clonotypes between healthy human individuals. Regarding the study as a whole: Some clonotypes were shared by all four sorted-subset donors, while others were not shared. The non-shared ones had lower generation probabilities than the shared ones.

TCRdb's table, derived via immunoSEQ multiplex PCR, lists solely in-frame clones and lacks some. The sample lists approximately 640,000 clones; less than 80% were seen once. Details on this clone: Its antigen is still unknown.

Per germline, CDR1 MNHNS and CDR2 SASEGT. With 4 bases clipped from V and 9 bases from J, the junction kept 3 bases outside the gene matches. This CDR3 contains 12 residues. This sequence originates from a woman younger than 45 in good health. Sequencing was performed on memory CD4+ T cells sorted from blood. Subset denoted: CD45RA-negative fraction. The gene calls are TRBV6-1 and TRBJ1-5, with 7 bases aligning to TRBD1. The CDR3 is CASSAQGGPQHF. The CDR3 coding sequence is TGTGCCAGCAGTGCCCAGGGGGGGCCCCAGCATTTT.